These 18 T cell receptor beta chains were sequenced from one sample in a study of response to subunit inactivated influenza vaccine. Each CDR3 protein gets one entry after TCRdb re-called the RT-PCR reads with MiXCR. The sample gives 650,000 to 800,000 distinct CDR3 sequences, less than 20% of which show up once; roughly a tenth is in the top ten. This material consisted of PBMCs from blood, taken about 5 days after vaccination. Every receptor here comes from a man in his fifties who received an inactivated influenza vaccine.

This clonotype has more than one count but fewer than ten. The chain combines TRBV5-6 with TRBJ1-1; 8 positions agree with TRBD1. With V trimmed by 4 bases and J by 1 base, 6 bases remained unmatched. Germline V CDR1 and CDR2: SGHDT, YYEEEE. This CDR3 comprises 15 residues. CDR3 loop: CASSDPDRANTEAFF. In nucleotides, the CDR3 is TGTGCCAGCAGCGATCCGGACAGGGCGAACACTGAAGCTTTCTTT.

This clonotype was recorded many times. In DNA form, the CDR3 reads TGCAGCGCTGCGTCCGGTTACGAGCAGTACTTC. Its protein is CSAASGYEQYF. The chain carries TRBV29-1 and TRBJ2-7; D is undetermined. Germline V lookup: CDR1 SQVTM, CDR2 ANQGSEA. V shed 7 bases and J shed 4 bases, with 11 bases lying between them. This CDR3 spans 11 amino acids.

This clonotype was picked up a small number of times. The chain has TRBV4-3 and TRBJ2-7, with a tentative D call TRBD1 (6 bases). The CDR3 totals 15 residues. V was pared by 3 bases and J by 2 bases, with 14 bases between. CDR1 and CDR2 from the germline V gene are LGHNA and YSLEER. CDR3 nucleotide sequence: TGCGCCAGCAGCCAGGGCAAGGACAGAACCTACGAGCAGTACTTC. As protein: CASSQGKDRTYEQYF.

This clonotype was observed at least ten times. The chain recombines TRBV18 with TRBJ2-5, with TRBD2 as a possible D gene (6 bases). CDR3 length: 15 residues. Germline-derived CDR1 and CDR2 are KGHSH and LQKENI. V was trimmed by 0 bases and J by 3 bases, leaving 11 bases between them. The CDR3 DNA sequence: TGTGCCAGCTCACCACCGAGCGGGTCGGAAGAGACCCAGTACTTC. Translating it yields CASSPPSGSEETQYF.

This clonotype was seen a few times. The gene calls are TRBV7-2 and TRBJ1-1; the match to TRBD1 covers 7 bases. J gave up 6 bases and V 5 bases, and 3 bases lay outside the gene matches. Germline lookup yields CDR1 SGHTA and CDR2 FQGNSA. The CDR3 is made up of 12 amino acids. CDR3: CASSQGTAEAFF. The CDR3 DNA is TGTGCCAGCAGCCAAGGGACAGCTGAAGCTTTCTTT.

The rearrangement joins TRBV6-5 to TRBJ1-2; 7 bases are shared with TRBD1. Germline V lookup: CDR1 MNHEY, CDR2 SVGAGI. V trimming: 0 bases; J trimming: 4 bases; junction bases outside the gene matches: 11. The CDR3 runs 17 residues. Written as DNA, the CDR3 is TGTGCCAGCAGTTACTCGATTTTGGGACAGAAGATCTATGGCTACACCTTC. It is translated as CASSYSILGQKIYGYTF.

This clonotype showed up just a few times. The J gene is TRBJ2-5, the V gene TRBV20-1; tentative D call: TRBD2 (6 bases). CDR1 is DFQATT, CDR2 SNEGSKA, per germline (reference sequence). This CDR3 is 13 amino acids long. The ends were cut back, 5 bases at V and 6 bases at J, with 16 bases in the middle. CDR3 DNA sequence: TGCAGTGCTCAAATTACTAGCATACAGACCCAGTACTTC. Translation: CSAQITSIQTQYF.

This clonotype was seen a few times. The chain carries TRBV5-5 and TRBJ2-7, with 8 bases lining up with TRBD1. The CDR3 spans 17 residues. J gave up 3 bases and V 0 bases, and 11 bases lay outside the gene matches. Germline values: CDR1 SGHKS, CDR2 YYEKEE (reference sequence). CDR3 protein: CASSLGGGRGLVYEQYF. DNA of the CDR3: TGTGCCAGCAGCTTGGGAGGGGGCAGGGGGCTTGTCTACGAGCAGTACTTC.

The CDR3 DNA reads as TGTGCCAGCAGCCAACGGGACGGAATTTACGAGCAGTACTTC. Translation: CASSQRDGIYEQYF. The gene calls are TRBV11-2 and TRBJ2-7, with D possibly being TRBD1 or TRBD2 (5 bases each). Germline lookup yields CDR1 SGHAT and CDR2 FQNNGV. The CDR3 covers 14 residues. V was trimmed by 5 bases and J by 4 bases, leaving 15 bases between them.

This clonotype was found many times. The rearrangement joins TRBV7-8 to TRBJ2-2; 11 bases are shared with TRBD2. V was clipped by 9 bases and J by 3 bases; unmatched bases: 3. Germline V gene data show CDR1 as SGHVS and CDR2 as FQNEAQ. The CDR3 contains 14 residues. This chain's CDR3 is CASALAGDTGELFF. The CDR3 coding sequence is TGTGCCAGTGCACTAGCGGGAGACACCGGGGAGCTGTTTTTT.

The genes are TRBV7-8 and TRBJ2-2; no firm D call. This CDR3 has 15 residues. Trimming stripped 1 base from V and 1 base from J, with 7 bases between. The germline CDR1 and CDR2 sequences are SGHVS and FQNEAQ. CDR3 sequence: CASSLEPVNTGELFF. CDR3 coding DNA: TGTGCCAGCAGCTTAGAACCAGTGAACACCGGGGAGCTGTTTTTT.

This chain joins TRBV30 and TRBJ1-5; 7 bases are a match to TRBD1. Germline V CDR1 and CDR2: GTSNPN, SVGIG (reference sequence). CDR3 size: 14 residues. V was clipped by 2 bases and J by 11 bases; unmatched bases: 12. The CDR3 region is CAWSPAGGIRTQHF. The CDR3, as DNA: TGTGCCTGGAGTCCGGCAGGGGGGATTAGGACCCAGCATTTT.

The V and J genes are TRBV12-3 or TRBV12-4 and TRBJ2-5; D may be TRBD1 (6 bases). The CDR3 extends over 16 amino acids. The ends were cut back, 3 bases at V and 2 bases at J, with 16 bases in the middle. The CDR3 DNA follows: TGTGCCAGCAGTTTTACGACAGGCGAATTTCAAGAGACCCAGTACTTC. This encodes CASSFTTGEFQETQYF.

The table lists this clonotype with a few counts. The chain recombines TRBV4-3 with TRBJ1-4; tentatively, D is TRBD1 (5 bases). CDR3 length: 16 amino acids. Germline V gene sequence: CDR1 LGHNA, CDR2 YSLEER. The V and J ends lost 1 base and 7 bases respectively, with 16 bases between them. The CDR3 sequence is CASSQGQGFGGEKLFF. The CDR3 bases are TGCGCCAGCAGCCAAGGGCAAGGATTCGGGGGTGAAAAACTGTTTTTT.

This clonotype was found a few times. The chain recombines TRBV20-1 with TRBJ1-6; D is ambiguous. CDR1 is DFQATT and CDR2 is SNEGSKA in the germline V gene (reference sequence). Trimming cost V 6 bases and J 6 bases, with 6 bases left between them. The length of the CDR3 is 11 residues. The CDR3 nucleotides read TGCAGTGCGTGGGGTAATTCACCCCTCCACTTT. This sequence encodes CSAWGNSPLHF.

This clonotype appeared a single time. The rearrangement links TRBV20-1 to TRBJ2-3, with D hard to call. This CDR3 is built from 13 residues. V was pared by 5 bases and J by 1 base, with 10 bases between. Germline loops: CDR1 DFQATT, CDR2 SNEGSKA (reference sequence). This chain's CDR3 is CSAPRLGTDTQYF. The CDR3 coding sequence is TGCAGTGCTCCAAGACTTGGCACAGATACGCAGTATTTT.

The rearrangement links TRBV12-3 or TRBV12-4 to TRBJ1-5; 7 positions match TRBD1. V was pared by 6 bases and J by 4 bases, with 9 bases of the junction left unmatched. The CDR3 extends over 15 amino acids. CDR3 nucleotides: TGTGCCAGCAGCTCCGGGACAGACAAAAATCAGCCCCAGCATTTT. Protein sequence: CASSSGTDKNQPQHF.

This clonotype was recorded at least ten times. V and J are TRBV25-1 and TRBJ2-1; the match to TRBD2 covers 9 bases. Germline V gene data show CDR1 as MGHDK and CDR2 as SYGVNS. V lost 8 bases and J lost 2; bases outside the gene matches: 4. This CDR3 has 14 residues. CDR3 protein: CASRSGGTYNEQFF. The CDR3 region has the DNA TGTGCCAGCCGAAGCGGGGGGACCTACAATGAGCAGTTCTTC.